A selection of T cell receptor beta chains follows, all from one sample in a study of breast tumors, draining lymph nodes, adjacent tissues. TCRdb re-analysed the multiplex PCR reads in MiXCR, keeping a single row per CDR3 protein. The sample has 200,000 to 250,000 distinct CDR3 sequences, about a third seen once. The source material was axillary lymph node tissue. Every receptor here comes from a female donor with breast cancer. Some clones in this sample may be carry-over from other donors' samples. Both conserved end residues are part of each CDR3. A D gene is named only where the DNA matches it firmly. The size field is filled for only some rows; it gives once, few, many or a size class.

abundance: many
v_gene: TRBV5-1
d_gene: .
j_gene: TRBJ2-1
CDR3aa: CASSWPTSGETLNYNEQFF
CDR3nt: TGCGCCAGCAGCTGGCCCACATCGGGCGAGACCCTCAATTACAATGAGCAGTTCTTC

abundance: .
v_gene: TRBV6-1
d_gene: .
j_gene: TRBJ1-3
CDR3aa: CASSAERAGSGNTIYF
CDR3nt: TGTGCCAGCAGTGCTGAACGGGCCGGCTCTGGAAACACCATATATTTT

abundance: few
v_gene: TRBV27
d_gene: TRBD1
j_gene: TRBJ2-7
CDR3aa: CASSLSPPWAGTESYEQYF
CDR3nt: TGTGCCAGCAGTTTATCGCCACCGTGGGCCGGGACAGAATCCTACGAGCAGTACTTC

abundance: many
v_gene: TRBV5-1
d_gene: .
j_gene: TRBJ1-4
CDR3aa: CASSLGGTGEKLFF
CDR3nt: TGCGCCAGCAGCTTGGGAGGGACTGGAGAAAAACTGTTTTTT

abundance: many
v_gene: TRBV14
d_gene: .
j_gene: TRBJ2-1
CDR3aa: CASSPRGGLYNEQFF
CDR3nt: TGTGCCAGCAGCCCCAGAGGGGGGTTATACAATGAGCAGTTCTTC

abundance: .
v_gene: TRBV29-1
d_gene: .
j_gene: TRBJ2-1
CDR3aa: CSVDAVGFYNEQFF
CDR3nt: TGCAGCGTAGATGCGGTCGGATTCTACAATGAGCAGTTCTTC

abundance: many
v_gene: TRBV7-3
d_gene: .
j_gene: TRBJ1-1
CDR3aa: CASSLGGTTEAFF
CDR3nt: TGTGCCAGCAGCTTGGGCGGGACGACTGAAGCTTTCTTT

abundance: .
v_gene: TRBV4-1
d_gene: .
j_gene: TRBJ1-5
CDR3aa: CASSQVRGGQPQHF
CDR3nt: TGCGCCAGCAGCCAAGTCAGGGGAGGGCAGCCCCAGCATTTT

abundance: many
v_gene: TRBV11-3
d_gene: TRBD1
j_gene: TRBJ2-1
CDR3aa: CASKPGQGDNEQFF
CDR3nt: TGTGCCAGCAAACCGGGACAGGGGGACAATGAGCAGTTCTTC

abundance: few
v_gene: TRBV6-2/TRBV6-3
d_gene: .
j_gene: TRBJ1-5
CDR3aa: CASSHGRVAPQHF
CDR3nt: TGTGCCAGCAGTCACGGGAGGGTTGCGCCCCAGCATTTT

abundance: .
v_gene: TRBV10-3
d_gene: .
j_gene: TRBJ2-5
CDR3aa: CAISRRLVGDQETQYF
CDR3nt: TGTGCCATCAGTCGTCGACTAGTAGGGGACCAAGAGACCCAGTACTTC